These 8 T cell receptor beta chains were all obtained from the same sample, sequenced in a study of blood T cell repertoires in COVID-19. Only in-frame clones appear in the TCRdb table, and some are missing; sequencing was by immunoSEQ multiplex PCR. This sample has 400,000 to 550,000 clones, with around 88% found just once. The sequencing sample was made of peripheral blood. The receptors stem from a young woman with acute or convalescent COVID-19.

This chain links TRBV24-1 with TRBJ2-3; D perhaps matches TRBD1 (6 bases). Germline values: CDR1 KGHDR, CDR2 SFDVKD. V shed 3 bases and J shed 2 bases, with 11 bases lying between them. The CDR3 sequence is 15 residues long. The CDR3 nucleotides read TGTGCCACCAGTGATGCCGGGACATACACAGATACGCAGTATTTT. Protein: CATSDAGTYTDTQYF.

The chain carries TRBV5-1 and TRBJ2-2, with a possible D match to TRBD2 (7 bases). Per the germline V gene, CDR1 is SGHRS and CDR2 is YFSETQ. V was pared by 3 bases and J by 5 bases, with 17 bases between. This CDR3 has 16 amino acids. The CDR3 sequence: CASSSGGAGATGELFF. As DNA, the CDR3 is TGCGCCAGCAGCTCTGGTGGTGCGGGGGCGACCGGGGAGCTGTTTTTT.

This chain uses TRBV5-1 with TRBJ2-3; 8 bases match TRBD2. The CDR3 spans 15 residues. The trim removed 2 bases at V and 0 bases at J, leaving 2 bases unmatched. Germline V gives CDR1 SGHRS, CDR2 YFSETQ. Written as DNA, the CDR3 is TGCGCCAGCAGCTTTACTAGCGGAAGCACAGATACGCAGTATTTT. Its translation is CASSFTSGSTDTQYF. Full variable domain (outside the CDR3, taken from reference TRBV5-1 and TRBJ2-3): KAGVTQTPRYLIKTRGQQVTLSCSPISGHRSVSWYQQTPGQGLQFLFEYFSETQRNKGNFPGRFSGRQFSNSRSEMNVSTLELGDSALYLCASSFTSGSTDTQYFGPGTRLTVL.

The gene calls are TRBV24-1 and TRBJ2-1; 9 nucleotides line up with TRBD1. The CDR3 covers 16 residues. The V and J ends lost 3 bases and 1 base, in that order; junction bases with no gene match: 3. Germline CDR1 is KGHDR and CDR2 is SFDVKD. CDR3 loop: CATSDPGTGSYNEQFF. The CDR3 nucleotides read TGTGCCACCAGTGATCCCGGGACAGGGTCCTACAATGAGCAGTTCTTC.

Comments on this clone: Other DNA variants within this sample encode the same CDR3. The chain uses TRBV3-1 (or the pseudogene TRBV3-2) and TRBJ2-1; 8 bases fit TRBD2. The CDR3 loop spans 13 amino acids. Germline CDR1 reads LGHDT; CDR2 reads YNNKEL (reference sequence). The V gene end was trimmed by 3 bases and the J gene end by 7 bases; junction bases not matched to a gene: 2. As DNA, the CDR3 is TGTGCCAGCAGCCACCGGGGGGGGAATGAGCAGTTCTTC. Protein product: CASSHRGGNEQFF.

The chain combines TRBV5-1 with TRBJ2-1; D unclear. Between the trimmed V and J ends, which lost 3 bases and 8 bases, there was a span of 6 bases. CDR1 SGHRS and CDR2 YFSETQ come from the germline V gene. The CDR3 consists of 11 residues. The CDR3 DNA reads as TGCGCCAGCAGCTCTGGAGATGAGCAGTTCTTC. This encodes CASSSGDEQFF.

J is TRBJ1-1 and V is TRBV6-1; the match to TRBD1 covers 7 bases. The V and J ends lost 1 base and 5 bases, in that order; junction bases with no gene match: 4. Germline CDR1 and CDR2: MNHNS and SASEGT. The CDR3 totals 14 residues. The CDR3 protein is CASSEDRGTTEAFF. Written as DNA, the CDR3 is TGTGCCAGCAGTGAAGACAGGGGCACGACTGAAGCTTTCTTT.

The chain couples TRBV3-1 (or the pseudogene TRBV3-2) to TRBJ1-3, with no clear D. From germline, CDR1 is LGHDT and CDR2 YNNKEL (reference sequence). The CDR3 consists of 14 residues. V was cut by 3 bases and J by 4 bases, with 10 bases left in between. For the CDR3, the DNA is TGTGCCAGCAGCCATTCCAATTCAGGAAACACCATATATTTT. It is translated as CASSHSNSGNTIYF.